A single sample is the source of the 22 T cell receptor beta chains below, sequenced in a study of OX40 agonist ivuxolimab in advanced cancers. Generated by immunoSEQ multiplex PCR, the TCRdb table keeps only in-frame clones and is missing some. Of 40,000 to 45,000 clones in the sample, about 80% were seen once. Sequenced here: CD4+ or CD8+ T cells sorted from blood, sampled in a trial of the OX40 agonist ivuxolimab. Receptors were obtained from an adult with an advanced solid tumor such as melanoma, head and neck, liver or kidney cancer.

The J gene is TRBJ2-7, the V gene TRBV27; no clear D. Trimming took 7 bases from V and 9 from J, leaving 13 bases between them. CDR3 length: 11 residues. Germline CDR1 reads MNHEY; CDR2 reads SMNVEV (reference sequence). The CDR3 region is CASTLGSRQYF. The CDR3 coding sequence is TGTGCCAGCACCCTCGGAAGCAGGCAGTACTTC.

The CDR3 protein is CATNQGAGTEAFF. Here the CDR3 DNA reads TGTGCCACCAATCAGGGGGCTGGCACTGAAGCTTTCTTT. This chain links TRBV7-2 with TRBJ1-1; TRBD1 matches 8 bases. V dropped 10 bases and J dropped 4; count of bases not matched to a gene: 8. The germline gives CDR1 SGHTA, CDR2 FQGNSA. This CDR3 is 13 amino acids long. The entire variable domain, with the rest obtained from reference TRBV7-2 and TRBJ1-1, is as follows: GAGVSQSPSNKVTEKGKDVELRCDPISGHTALYWYRQSLGQGLEFLIYFQGNSAPDKSGLPSDRFSAERTGGSVSTLTIQRTQQEDSAVYLCATNQGAGTEAFFGQGTRLTVV.

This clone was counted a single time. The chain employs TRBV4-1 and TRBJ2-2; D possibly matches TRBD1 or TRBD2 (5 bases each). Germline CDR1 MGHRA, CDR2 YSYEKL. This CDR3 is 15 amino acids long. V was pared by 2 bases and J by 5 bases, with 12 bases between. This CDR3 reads CASSQQGSGTGELFF. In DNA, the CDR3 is TGCGCCAGCAGCCAACAGGGTTCGGGAACCGGGGAGCTGTTTTTT.

CDR3: CASSLSGKTNTGELFF. In DNA form, the CDR3 reads TGCGCCAGCAGCTTATCGGGCAAAACGAACACCGGGGAGCTGTTTTTT. The gene calls are TRBV5-1 and TRBJ2-2; unclear D gene. The CDR3 is 16 residues long. Trimming removed 2 bases at V and 0 bases at J, with 11 bases between. Germline loops: CDR1 SGHRS, CDR2 YFSETQ.

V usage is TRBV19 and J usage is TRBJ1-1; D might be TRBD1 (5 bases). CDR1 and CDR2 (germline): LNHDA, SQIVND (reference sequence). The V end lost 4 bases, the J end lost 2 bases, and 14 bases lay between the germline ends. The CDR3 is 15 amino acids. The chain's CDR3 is CASSTPGARNTEAFF. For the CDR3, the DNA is TGTGCCAGTAGTACGCCCGGGGCGAGAAACACTGAAGCTTTCTTT.

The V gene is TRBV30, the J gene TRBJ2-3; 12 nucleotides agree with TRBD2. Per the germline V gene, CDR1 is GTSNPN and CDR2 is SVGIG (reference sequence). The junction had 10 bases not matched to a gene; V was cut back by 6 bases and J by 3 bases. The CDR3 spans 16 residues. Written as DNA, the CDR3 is TGTGCCTGCGGTACTAGCGGGAGGAGTGGGACAGATACGCAGTATTTT. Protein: CACGTSGRSGTDTQYF.

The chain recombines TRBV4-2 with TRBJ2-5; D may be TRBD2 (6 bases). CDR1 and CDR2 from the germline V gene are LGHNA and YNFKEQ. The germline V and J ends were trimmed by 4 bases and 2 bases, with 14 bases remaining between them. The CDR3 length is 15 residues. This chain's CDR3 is CASSRSVADQETQYF. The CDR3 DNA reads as TGTGCCAGCAGCCGTTCCGTAGCGGATCAAGAGACCCAGTACTTC.

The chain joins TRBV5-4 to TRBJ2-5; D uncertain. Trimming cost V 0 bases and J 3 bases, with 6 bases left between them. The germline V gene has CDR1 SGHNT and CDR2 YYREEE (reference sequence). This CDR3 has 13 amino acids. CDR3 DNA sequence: TGTGCCAGCAGCTTGGGACTTGAAGAGACCCAGTACTTC. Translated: CASSLGLEETQYF.

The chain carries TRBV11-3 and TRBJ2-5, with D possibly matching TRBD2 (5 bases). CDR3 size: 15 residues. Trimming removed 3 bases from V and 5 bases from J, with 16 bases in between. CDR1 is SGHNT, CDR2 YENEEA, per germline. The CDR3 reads CASSFSSEPHETQYF. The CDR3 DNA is TGTGCCAGCAGCTTTAGTAGCGAGCCCCACGAGACCCAGTACTTC.

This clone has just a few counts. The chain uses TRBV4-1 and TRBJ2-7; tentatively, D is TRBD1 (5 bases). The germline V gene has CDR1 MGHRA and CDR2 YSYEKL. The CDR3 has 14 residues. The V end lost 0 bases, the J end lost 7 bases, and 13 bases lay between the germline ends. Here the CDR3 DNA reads TGCGCCAGCAGCCAAGATGTCAGGGTCGGAGAGCAGTACTTC. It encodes CASSQDVRVGEQYF.

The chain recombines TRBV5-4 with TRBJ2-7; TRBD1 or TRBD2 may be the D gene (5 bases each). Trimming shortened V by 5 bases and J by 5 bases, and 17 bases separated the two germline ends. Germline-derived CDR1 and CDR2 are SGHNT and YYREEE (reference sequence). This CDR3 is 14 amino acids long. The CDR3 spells CASSRPGPNDEQYF. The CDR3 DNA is TGTGCCAGCAGTCGTCCGGGACCAAATGACGAGCAGTACTTC.

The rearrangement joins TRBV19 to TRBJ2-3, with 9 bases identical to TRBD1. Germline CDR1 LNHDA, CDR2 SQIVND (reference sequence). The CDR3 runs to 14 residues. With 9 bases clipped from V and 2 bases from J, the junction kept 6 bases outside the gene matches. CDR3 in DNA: TGTGCCAGCAATAGGGACAGGGACACAGATACGCAGTATTTT. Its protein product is CASNRDRDTDTQYF. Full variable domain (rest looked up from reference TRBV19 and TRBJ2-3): DGGITQSPKYLFRKEGQNVTLSCEQNLNHDAMYWYRQDPGQGLRLIYYSQIVNDFQKGDIAEGYSVSREKKESFPLTVTSAQKNPTAFYLCASNRDRDTDTQYFGPGTRLTVL.

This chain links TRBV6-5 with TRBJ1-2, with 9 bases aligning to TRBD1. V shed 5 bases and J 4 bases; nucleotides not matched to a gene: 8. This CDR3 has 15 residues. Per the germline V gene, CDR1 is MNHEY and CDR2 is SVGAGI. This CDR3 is CASSRDREYFYGYTF. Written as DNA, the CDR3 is TGTGCCAGCAGTAGGGACAGGGAATATTTCTATGGCTACACCTTC.

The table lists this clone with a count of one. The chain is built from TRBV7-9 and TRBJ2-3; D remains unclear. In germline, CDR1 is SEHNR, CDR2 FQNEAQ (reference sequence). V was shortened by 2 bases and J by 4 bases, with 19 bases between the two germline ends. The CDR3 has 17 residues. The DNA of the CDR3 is TGTGCCAGCAGCTTACTTCGACTTCTCGATACACCAGATACGCAGTATTTT. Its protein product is CASSLLRLLDTPDTQYF. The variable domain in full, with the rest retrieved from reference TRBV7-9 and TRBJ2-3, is DTGVSQNPRHKITKRGQNVTFRCDPISEHNRLYWYRQTLGQGPEFLTYFQNEAQLEKSRLLSDRFSAERPKGSFSTLEIQRTEQGDSAMYLCASSLLRLLDTPDTQYFGPGTRLTVL.

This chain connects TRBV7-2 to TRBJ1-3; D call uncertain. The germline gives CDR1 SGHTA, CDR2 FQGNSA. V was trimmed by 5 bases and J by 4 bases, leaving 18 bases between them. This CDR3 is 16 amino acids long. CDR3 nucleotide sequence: TGTGCCAGCAGCCCGGCCGGTCGTGGGCTAGGAAACACCATATATTTT. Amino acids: CASSPAGRGLGNTIYF. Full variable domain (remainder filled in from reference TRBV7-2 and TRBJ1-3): GAGVSQSPSNKVTEKGKDVELRCDPISGHTALYWYRQSLGQGLEFLIYFQGNSAPDKSGLPSDRFSAERTGGSVSTLTIQRTQQEDSAVYLCASSPAGRGLGNTIYFGEGSWLTVV.

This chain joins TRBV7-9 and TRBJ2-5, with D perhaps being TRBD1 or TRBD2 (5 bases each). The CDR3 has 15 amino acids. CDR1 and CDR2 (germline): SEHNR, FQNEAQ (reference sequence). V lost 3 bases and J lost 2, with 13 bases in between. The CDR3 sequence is CASSFGTPFQETQYF. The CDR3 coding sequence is TGTGCCAGCAGCTTTGGGACCCCGTTTCAAGAGACCCAGTACTTC.

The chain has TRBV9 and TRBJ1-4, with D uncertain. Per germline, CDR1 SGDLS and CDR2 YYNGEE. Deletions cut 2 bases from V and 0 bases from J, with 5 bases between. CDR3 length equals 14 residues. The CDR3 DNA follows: TGTGCCAGCAGCGTCGGGACAACTAATGAAAAACTGTTTTTT. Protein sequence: CASSVGTTNEKLFF.

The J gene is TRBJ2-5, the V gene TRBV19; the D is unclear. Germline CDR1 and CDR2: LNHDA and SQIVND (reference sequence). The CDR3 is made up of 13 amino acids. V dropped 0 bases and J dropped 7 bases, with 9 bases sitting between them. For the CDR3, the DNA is TGTGCCAGTAGTATAGATCTAACGCGGACCCAGTACTTC. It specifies CASSIDLTRTQYF.

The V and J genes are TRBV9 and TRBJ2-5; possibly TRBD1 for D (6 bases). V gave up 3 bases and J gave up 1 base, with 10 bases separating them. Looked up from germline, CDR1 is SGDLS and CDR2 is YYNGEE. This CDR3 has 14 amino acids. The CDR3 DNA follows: TGTGCCAGCAGCGGCGGACAGTTCCAAGAGACCCAGTACTTC. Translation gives CASSGGQFQETQYF. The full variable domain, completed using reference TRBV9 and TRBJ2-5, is DSGVTQTPKHLITATGQRVTLRCSPRSGDLSVYWYQQSLDQGLQFLIQYYNGEERAKGNILERFSAQQFPDLHSELNLSSLELGDSALYFCASSGGQFQETQYFGPGTRLLVL.

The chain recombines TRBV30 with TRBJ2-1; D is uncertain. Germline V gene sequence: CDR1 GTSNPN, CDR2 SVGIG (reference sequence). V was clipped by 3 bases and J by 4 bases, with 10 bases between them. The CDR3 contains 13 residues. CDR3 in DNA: TGTGCCTGGAGCCGCGCGGATTACAATGAGCAGTTCTTC. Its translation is CAWSRADYNEQFF.

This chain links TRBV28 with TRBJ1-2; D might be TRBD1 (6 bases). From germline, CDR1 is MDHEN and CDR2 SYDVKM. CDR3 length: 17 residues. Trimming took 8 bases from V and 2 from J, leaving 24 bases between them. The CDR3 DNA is TGTGCCAGCCTAAACACACCAGGGGACAAAAAGAACTATGGCTACACCTTC. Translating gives CASLNTPGDKKNYGYTF.

In nucleotides, the CDR3 is TGTGCCAGCACCCCTAGAGACACTGCTGGAAACACCATATATTTT. Its protein product is CASTPRDTAGNTIYF. The chain is built from TRBV13 and TRBJ1-3; D not certain. The germline V gene has CDR1 PRHDT and CDR2 FYEKMQ (reference sequence). Trimming shortened V by 7 bases and J by 2 bases, and 15 bases separated the two germline ends. The length of the CDR3 is 15 residues.